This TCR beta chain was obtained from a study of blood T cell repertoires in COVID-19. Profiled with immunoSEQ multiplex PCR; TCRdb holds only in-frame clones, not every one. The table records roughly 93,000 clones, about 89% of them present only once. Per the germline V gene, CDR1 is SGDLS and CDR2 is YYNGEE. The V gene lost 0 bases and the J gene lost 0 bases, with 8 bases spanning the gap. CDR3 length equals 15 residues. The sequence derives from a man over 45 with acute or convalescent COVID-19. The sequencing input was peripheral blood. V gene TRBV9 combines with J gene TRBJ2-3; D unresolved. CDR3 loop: CASSVGAISTDTQYF. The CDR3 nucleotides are TGTGCCAGCAGCGTAGGGGCGATTAGCACAGATACGCAGTATTTT.